The next 17 T cell receptor beta chains were all read from a single sample in a study of vaccination effects on CD4 cells after COVID-19. The repertoire was sequenced with immunoSEQ multiplex PCR; TCRdb's copy has only in-frame clones and lacks some. The profile shows around 33,000 clones, approximately 78% of them singletons. No antigen is known for these receptors. CD4+ T cells specific for antigen were expanded with viral peptide pools by the ViraFEST assay before sequencing. The authors isolated CD4+ T cells after approximately 9 days of culture. Each participant was given two doses of one vaccine (BNT162b2 or mRNA-1273). The starting material was CD4+ T cells from PBMCs cultured with HCoV-NL63 spike peptides, obtained after COVID-19 vaccination. The receptors originated from a human donor who received a COVID-19 vaccine. Some clones in this sample may be carry-over from other donors' samples.

This clone came up a few times. V usage is TRBV6-5 and J usage is TRBJ1-1; no reliable D call. CDR1 and CDR2 from the germline V gene are MNHEY and SVGAGI. Trimming left V 2 bases short and J 1 base short, with 5 bases between. There are 13 residues in the CDR3. The CDR3 nucleotides are TGTGCCAGCAGTTACGAGGGGAACACTGAAGCTTTCTTT. Protein: CASSYEGNTEAFF.

This clone was counted once. The CDR3 sequence: CATSRGGTGYEQYF. In nucleotides, the CDR3 is TGTGCCACCAGCAGAGGCGGTACCGGCTACGAGCAGTACTTC. The rearrangement uses TRBV15 and TRBJ2-7; D ambiguous. The CDR3 consists of 14 residues. Trimming pared 1 base from V and 3 bases from J, leaving 10 bases between. Germline V gives CDR1 LNHNV, CDR2 YYDKDF (reference sequence). The entire variable domain, with the rest obtained from reference TRBV15 and TRBJ2-7, is as follows: DAMVIQNPRYQVTQFGKPVTLSCSQTLNHNVMYWYQQKSSQAPKLLFHYYDKDFNNEADTPDNFQSRRPNTSFCFLDIRSPGLGDTAMYLCATSRGGTGYEQYFGPGTRLTVT.

The rearrangement joins TRBV7-3 to TRBJ2-1, with 8 nucleotides matching TRBD2. CDR1 is SGHTA and CDR2 is FQGTGA in the germline V gene. This CDR3 is built from 13 residues. Trimming at V came to 2 bases and at J to 7 bases, leaving 1 base not matched to a gene. CDR3 sequence: CASSLSGGNEQFF. CDR3 in DNA: TGTGCCAGCAGCTTATCGGGAGGGAATGAGCAGTTCTTC.

V usage is TRBV21-1 and J usage is TRBJ2-7; the table's D call, TRBD2, was not checked against the DNA. TRBV21-1 is reported as a pseudogene. The CDR3 loop spans 15 amino acids. CDR3 residues: CASSKARRGRVEQYV. As DNA, the CDR3 is TGTGCCAGCAGCAAAGCGCGGAGGGGACGGGTCGAGCAGTACGTC.

This chain links TRBV6-5 with TRBJ1-1; no firm D call. The CDR3 is 12 amino acids. The germline gives CDR1 MNHEY, CDR2 SVGAGI. V lost 2 bases, J lost 6 bases, and 7 bases lay in between. This CDR3 is CASSYVSSEAFF. Written as DNA, the CDR3 is TGTGCCAGCAGTTACGTGAGTTCTGAAGCTTTCTTT.

J is TRBJ1-2 and V is TRBV5-1, with TRBD1 matching 7 bases. The V gene's germline CDR1 is SGHRS and CDR2 YFSETQ. CDR3 length: 15 amino acids. Trimming removed 4 bases from V and 3 bases from J; junction bases left unmatched: 9. In DNA form, the CDR3 reads TGCGCCAGCAGCAGAGGACAGGCGCAAGACTATGGCTACACCTTC. This sequence encodes CASSRGQAQDYGYTF. Looking up the rest from reference TRBV5-1 and TRBJ1-2 gives the full variable domain: KAGVTQTPRYLIKTRGQQVTLSCSPISGHRSVSWYQQTPGQGLQFLFEYFSETQRNKGNFPGRFSGRQFSNSRSEMNVSTLELGDSALYLCASSRGQAQDYGYTFGSGTRLTVV.

The V call is TRBV7-2, the J call TRBJ1-1; weak D call: TRBD1 (5 bases). The CDR3 spans 14 residues. Trimming pared 7 bases from V and 5 bases from J, leaving 17 bases between. Germline V gene sequence: CDR1 SGHTA, CDR2 FQGNSA. The CDR3 here is CASKGRLGGTEAFF. The CDR3 bases are TGTGCCAGCAAGGGACGCCTCGGAGGTACTGAAGCTTTCTTT.

The V call is TRBV10-2, the J call TRBJ1-5; unclear D gene. The germline V gene has CDR1 WSHSY and CDR2 SAAADI. The ends were cut back, 4 bases at V and 1 base at J, with 5 bases in the middle. The CDR3 consists of 13 residues. The CDR3 here is CASSAQSNQPQHF. The CDR3 nucleotides read TGCGCCAGCAGTGCACAGAGCAATCAGCCCCAGCATTTT.

The chain joins TRBV12-3 or TRBV12-4 to TRBJ1-2, with a tentative D call TRBD1 (6 bases). V lost 4 bases and J 3 bases, leaving 6 bases between the germline ends. The CDR3 runs to 12 residues. CDR3: CASSSGDYGYTF. CDR3 sequence (DNA): TGTGCCAGCAGTTCAGGGGACTATGGCTACACCTTC.

This chain uses TRBV7-2 with TRBJ2-7; 14 bases fit TRBD2. Germline assignment: CDR1 SGHTA and CDR2 FQGNSA. This CDR3 has 16 residues. Losses at the gene ends were 5 bases for V and 7 bases for J; bases not matched to a gene: 10. The CDR3 protein is CASSLSTSGGAGEQYV. The CDR3 nucleotides are TGTGCCAGCAGCCTCTCGACTAGCGGGGGGGCGGGAGAGCAGTACGTC.

This chain links TRBV7-2 with TRBJ2-3; D is undetermined. V lost 0 bases and J lost 8, with 6 bases in between. The CDR3 runs 12 residues. Per the germline V gene, CDR1 is SGHTA and CDR2 is FQGNSA. CDR3 protein: CASSLAAGTQYF. DNA for the CDR3: TGTGCCAGCAGCTTAGCGGCCGGTACGCAGTATTTT.

J is TRBJ2-3 and V is TRBV24-1, with D possibly called TRBD1 or TRBD2 (5 bases each). In germline, CDR1 is KGHDR, CDR2 SFDVKD. The CDR3 totals 16 residues. Trimming pared 4 bases from V and 1 base from J, leaving 14 bases between. In nucleotides, the CDR3 is TGTGCCACCAGTGAAACGGGGCCCCGGCGCACAGATACGCAGTATTTT. This gives the protein CATSETGPRRTDTQYF.

The V gene is TRBV10-2, the J gene TRBJ1-5, with D possibly matching TRBD1 (5 bases). Germline V gives CDR1 WSHSY, CDR2 SAAADI. The CDR3 covers 15 residues. Trimming left V 6 bases short and J 0 bases short, with 12 bases between. Here the CDR3 DNA reads TGCGCCAGCAGGAGGGAGGGGAATAGCAATCAGCCCCAGCATTTT. Encoded protein: CASRREGNSNQPQHF.

V usage is TRBV30 and J usage is TRBJ1-4; 7 positions agree with TRBD1. The CDR3 totals 14 residues. The germline CDR1 and CDR2 sequences are GTSNPN and SVGIG (reference sequence). J gave up 7 bases and V 3 bases, and 8 bases lay outside the gene matches. As DNA, the CDR3 is TGTGCCTGGAGCGCGACAGGGTTGAGTGAAAAACTGTTTTTT. Its translation is CAWSATGLSEKLFF.

The chain recombines TRBV19 with TRBJ1-5; no definite D call. The CDR3 runs 16 residues. The V end was cut by 1 base, the J end by 0 bases, with 10 bases between. Germline V gives CDR1 LNHDA, CDR2 SQIVND (reference sequence). The CDR3 loop reads CASSIGQMYSNQPQHF. The CDR3 DNA sequence: TGTGCCAGTAGTATAGGCCAAATGTATAGCAATCAGCCCCAGCATTTT.

The chain joins TRBV7-3 to TRBJ2-2; 8 bases map to TRBD1. The junction had 11 bases not matched to a gene; V was cut back by 5 bases and J by 6 bases. From germline, CDR1 is SGHTA and CDR2 FQGTGA. This CDR3 has 16 residues. The CDR3 nucleotides read TGTGCCAGCAGCCCAGGGACAGGCGTTCGATCCGGGGAGCTGTTTTTT. Encoded protein: CASSPGTGVRSGELFF.

The J gene is TRBJ2-5, the V gene TRBV5-1; D ambiguous. Trimming pared 2 bases from V and 5 bases from J, leaving 10 bases between. This CDR3 is built from 13 residues. Germline values: CDR1 SGHRS, CDR2 YFSETQ. CDR3: CASSLAQRETQYF. As DNA, the CDR3 is TGCGCCAGCAGCTTAGCTCAGAGGGAGACCCAGTACTTC.